The present T cell receptor (beta chain) was sequenced within a study of graft-versus-host responses after intestinal transplantation. The length of the CDR3 is 14 residues. V trimming: 3 bases; J trimming: 8 bases; junction bases outside the gene matches: 8. CDR1 is SEHNR and CDR2 is FQNEAQ in the germline V gene (reference sequence). Sequencing was performed with immunoSEQ multiplex PCR; in TCRdb, only in-frame clones are kept and a portion is missing. The table lists some 46,000 clones, approximately 95% of them singletons. The TCR comes from a human patient who received an intestinal transplant, so some T cells may come from the graft donor. This chain connects TRBV7-9 to TRBJ1-2; TRBD1 matches 8 bases. Sequenced here: PBMCs, sampled roughly 860 days after a first intestinal transplant, on the day of a second. The CDR3 DNA sequence: TGTGCCAGCAGCTTGCGAGACAGGGGCGAAGGCTACACCTTC. Amino acids: CASSLRDRGEGYTF.